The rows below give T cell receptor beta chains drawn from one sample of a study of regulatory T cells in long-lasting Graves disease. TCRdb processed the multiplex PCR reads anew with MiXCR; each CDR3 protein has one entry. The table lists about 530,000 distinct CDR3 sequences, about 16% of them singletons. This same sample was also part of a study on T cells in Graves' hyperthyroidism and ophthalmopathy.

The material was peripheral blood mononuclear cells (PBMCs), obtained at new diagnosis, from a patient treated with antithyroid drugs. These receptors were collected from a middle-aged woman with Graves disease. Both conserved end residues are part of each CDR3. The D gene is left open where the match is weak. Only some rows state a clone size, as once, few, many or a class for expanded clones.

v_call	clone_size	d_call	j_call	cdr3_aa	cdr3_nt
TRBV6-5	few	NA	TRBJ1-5	CASSYNGLNQPQHF	TGTGCCAGCAGTTACAATGGACTCAATCAGCCCCAGCATTTT
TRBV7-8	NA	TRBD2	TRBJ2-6	CASSSERGGSGANVLTF	TGTGCCAGCAGCTCAGAGCGGGGGGGGTCTGGGGCCAACGTCCTGACTTTC
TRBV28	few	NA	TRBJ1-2	CASSFVGVYGYTF	TGTGCCAGCAGTTTTGTGGGGGTCTATGGCTACACCTTC
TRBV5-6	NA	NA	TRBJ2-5	CASSPGQIQTQYF	TGTGCCAGCAGCCCGGGACAAATCCAGACCCAGTACTTC
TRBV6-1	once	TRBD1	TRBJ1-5	CASRTQGVRQPQHF	TGTGCCAGCAGAACACAGGGGGTTCGTCAGCCCCAGCATTTT
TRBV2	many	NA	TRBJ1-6	CASSHQQGTYNSPLHF	TGTGCCAGCAGTCACCAGCAGGGGACCTATAATTCACCCCTCCACTTT
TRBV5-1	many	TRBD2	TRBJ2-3	CASSLASSGSTDTQYF	TGCGCCAGCAGCTTGGCCTCTAGCGGTAGCACAGATACGCAGTATTTT
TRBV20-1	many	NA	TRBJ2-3	CSALGKRWSTDTQYF	TGCAGTGCTCTAGGCAAGCGGTGGAGCACAGATACGCAGTATTTT
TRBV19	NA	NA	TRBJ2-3	CASSIAGQPDTQYF	TGTGCCAGTAGTATCGCGGGACAACCAGATACGCAGTATTTT
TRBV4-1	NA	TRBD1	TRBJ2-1	CASRPGTGVNEQFF	TGCGCCAGCAGGCCCGGGACAGGGGTCAATGAGCAGTTCTTC
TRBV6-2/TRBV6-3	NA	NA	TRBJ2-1	CASSYRGGGWNEQFF	TGTGCCAGCAGTTACAGGGGGGGGGGCTGGAATGAGCAGTTCTTC
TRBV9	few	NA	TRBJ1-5	CASSGGRGHQPQHF	TGTGCCAGCAGCGGAGGTCGGGGTCATCAGCCCCAGCATTTT
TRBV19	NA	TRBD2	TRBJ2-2	CASRERGTGELFF	TGTGCCAGTAGGGAGCGGGGAACCGGGGAGCTGTTTTTT
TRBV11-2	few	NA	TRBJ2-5	CASSYPPGRGTQYF	TGTGCCAGCAGCTACCCCCCCGGGCGGGGGACCCAGTACTTC
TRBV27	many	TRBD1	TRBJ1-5	CASRAGTGANQPQHF	TGTGCCAGCAGGGCCGGGACAGGGGCCAATCAGCCCCAGCATTTT
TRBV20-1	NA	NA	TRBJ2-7	CSVETRTYEQYF	TGCAGTGTTGAAACTAGAACCTACGAGCAGTACTTC
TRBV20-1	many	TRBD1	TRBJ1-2	CSARRDRPNYGYTF	TGCAGTGCTAGACGGGACAGACCTAACTATGGCTACACCTTC
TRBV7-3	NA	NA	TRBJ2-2	CAGSTQGRTGELFF	TGTGCCGGCAGCACACAGGGTCGAACCGGGGAGCTGTTTTTT
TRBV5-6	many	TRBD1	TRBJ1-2	CASSSRDRTNYGYTF	TGTGCCAGCAGCTCCCGGGACAGAACTAACTATGGCTACACCTTC
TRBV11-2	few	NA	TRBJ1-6	CASSLTPDSYNSPLHF	TGTGCCAGCAGCTTAACCCCGGACAGCTATAATTCACCCCTCCACTTT
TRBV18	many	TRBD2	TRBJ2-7	CASSPGRGDRYEQYF	TGTGCCAGCTCACCAGGGCGGGGGGACCGCTACGAGCAGTACTTC
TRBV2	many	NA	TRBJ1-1	CASRPSLGTMNTEAFF	TGTGCCAGCAGGCCCTCCCTCGGGACCATGAACACTGAAGCTTTCTTT
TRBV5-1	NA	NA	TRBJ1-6	CASSLANPDSPLHF	TGCGCCAGCAGCTTGGCCAATCCCGATTCACCCCTCCACTTT
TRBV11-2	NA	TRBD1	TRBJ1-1	CASSLEGGAGWDEAFF	TGTGCCAGCAGCTTGGAAGGGGGCGCCGGTTGGGATGAAGCTTTCTTT